This T cell receptor beta chain was documented in a study of cytomegalovirus exposure and HLA in healthy donors. Details on this clone: What it binds is unknown.

With 60 Vbeta and 13 Jbeta primers, the PCR was carried out. This table comes from immunoSEQ multiplex PCR, and its TCRdb copy is limited to in-frame clones, with some not included. The sample has about 160,000 clones, roughly 80% seen once. The study's findings and limits: Researchers reportedly found TCR beta sequences accurately predicted most subjects' HLA-A and HLA-B alleles. Near-uniform donor sequencing depth was presumed by presence/absence analyses.

Trimming took 4 bases from V and 5 from J, leaving 20 bases between them. Germline V gene sequence: CDR1 SNHLY, CDR2 FYNNEI. The CDR3 is 16 residues long. J is TRBJ2-5 and V is TRBV2, with D possibly TRBD2 on 6 matching bases. This TCR was sampled from a young woman in good health and CMV-seronegative. Material for sequencing was PBMCs. As DNA, the CDR3 is TGTGCCAGCAGTGTCCCGGGACGCCGGCGGGGTGAGACCCAGTACTTC. Encoded protein: CASSVPGRRRGETQYF.